This TCR beta chain was identified in a study of neoadjuvant anti-PD-1 for oral cavity cancer. Regarding time point: after neoadjuvant nivolumab, at surgical resection. These oral cavity squamous cell carcinomas were HPV-negative and locally advanced. This CDR3 region has 15 residues. The germline gives CDR1 SGHVS, CDR2 FNYEAQ. V shed 5 bases, J shed 9 bases, and the junction held 11 bases outside the gene matches. Some clones are missing from TCRdb's copy, which holds only in-frame ones; the method was immunoSEQ multiplex PCR. The table lists about 13,000 clones, over 55% of them singletons. This sequence was found in a person between 40 and 80 years old with oral cavity squamous cell carcinoma. This specimen was PBMCs, taken after nivolumab (anti-PD-1) treatment. The chain recombines TRBV7-6 with TRBJ2-5; 11 bases are shared with TRBD2. In DNA, the CDR3 is TGTGCCAGCAGCCTACAGACTAGCGGGACGGGGGCCCAGTACTTC. Encoded protein: CASSLQTSGTGAQYF. The full variable domain, in which reference TRBV7-6 and TRBJ2-5 provide the parts outside the CDR3, is GAGVSQSPRYKVTKRGQDVALRCDPISGHVSLYWYRQALGQGPEFLTYFNYEAQQDKSGLPNDRFSAERPEGSISTLTIQRTEQRDSAMYRCASSLQTSGTGAQYFGPGTRLLVL.